A selection of T cell receptor beta chains follows, all from one sample in a study of T cell responses to AZD1222 COVID-19 vaccine. Profiled with immunoSEQ multiplex PCR; TCRdb holds only in-frame clones, not every one. The table records 150,000 to 200,000 clones, less than 95% of them present only once. The sample was peripheral blood, taken on day 0 of AZD1222 vaccination. These receptors were collected from an adult in good health. The CDR3 runs from the conserved cysteine through the conserved F or W. A D gene is named only where the DNA matches it firmly. Size is omitted from some rows. Given values are once, few, many or a class for expanded clones.

clone size	V gene	D gene	J gene	CDR3 protein	CDR3 DNA
-	TRBV27	TRBD2	TRBJ2-7	CASSPVSLAGPTYEQYF	TGTGCCAGCAGTCCCGTGTCACTAGCGGGGCCCACCTACGAGCAGTACTTC
-	TRBV19	TRBD2	TRBJ2-7	CASSRGGDTYEQYF	TGTGCCAGTAGTCGGGGGGGGGACACCTACGAGCAGTACTTC
-	TRBV3-1/TRBV3-2	-	TRBJ1-5	CASSQDSPYSNQPQHF	TGTGCCAGCAGCCAAGATTCACCGTATAGCAATCAGCCCCAGCATTTT
-	TRBV5-1	TRBD1	TRBJ2-6	CASSARQGLAGANVLTF	TGCGCCAGCAGCGCCCGACAGGGCTTGGCTGGGGCCAACGTCCTGACTTTC
few	TRBV14	-	TRBJ2-7	CASSAGPVQYF	TGTGCCAGCAGCGCCGGGCCGGTGCAGTACTTC
-	TRBV29-1	-	TRBJ1-4	CSPAGTTNEKLFF	TGCAGCCCTGCAGGGACAACTAATGAAAAACTGTTTTTT
-	TRBV28	-	TRBJ1-5	CASSLPGNQPQHF	TGTGCCAGCAGTTTACCTGGGAATCAGCCCCAGCATTTT
-	TRBV27	-	TRBJ2-1	CASSFGSGSSEQFF	TGTGCCAGCAGTTTTGGTAGTGGGAGTAGTGAGCAGTTCTTC
-	TRBV24-1	TRBD1	TRBJ2-1	CATSDRQGPGSYNEQFF	TGTGCCACCAGTGATCGACAGGGTCCGGGCTCCTACAATGAGCAGTTCTTC
-	TRBV5-1	-	TRBJ1-2	CASSLSSISGYTF	TGCGCCAGCAGCTTGTCTTCGATAAGTGGCTACACCTTC